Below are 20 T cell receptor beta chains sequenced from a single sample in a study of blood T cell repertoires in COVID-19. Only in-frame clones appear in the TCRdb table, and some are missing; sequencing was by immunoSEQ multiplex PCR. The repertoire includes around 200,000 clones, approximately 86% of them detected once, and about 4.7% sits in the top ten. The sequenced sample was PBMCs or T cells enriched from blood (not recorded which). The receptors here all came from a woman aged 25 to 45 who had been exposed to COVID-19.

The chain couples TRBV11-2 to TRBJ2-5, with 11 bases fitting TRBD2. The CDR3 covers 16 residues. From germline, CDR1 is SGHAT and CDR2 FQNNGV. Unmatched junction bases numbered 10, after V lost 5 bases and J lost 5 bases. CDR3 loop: CASSPRASGGWETQYF. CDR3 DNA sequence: TGTGCCAGCAGCCCAAGGGCTAGCGGGGGGTGGGAGACCCAGTACTTC.

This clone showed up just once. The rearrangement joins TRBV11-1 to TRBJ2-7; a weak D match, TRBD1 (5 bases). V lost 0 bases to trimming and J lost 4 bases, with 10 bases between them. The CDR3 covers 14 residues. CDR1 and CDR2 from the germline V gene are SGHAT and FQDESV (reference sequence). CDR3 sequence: CASSLAGAVYEQYF. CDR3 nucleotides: TGTGCCAGCAGCTTAGCAGGGGCGGTATACGAGCAGTACTTC.

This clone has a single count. The CDR3 DNA reads TGTGCCAGCGGGACAGCGGCCTACTACGAGCAGTACTTC. It yields the protein CASGTAAYYEQYF. V usage is TRBV12-3 or TRBV12-4 and J usage is TRBJ2-7; 7 bases align to TRBD1. V shed 8 bases, J shed 3 bases, and the junction held 7 bases outside the gene matches. The CDR3 has 13 amino acids.

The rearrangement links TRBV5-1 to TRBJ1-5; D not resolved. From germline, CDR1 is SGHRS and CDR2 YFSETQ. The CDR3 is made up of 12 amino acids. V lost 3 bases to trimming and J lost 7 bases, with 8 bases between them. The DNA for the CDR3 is TGCGCCAGCAGCTCGCCGGGGCAGCCCCAGCATTTT. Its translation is CASSSPGQPQHF.

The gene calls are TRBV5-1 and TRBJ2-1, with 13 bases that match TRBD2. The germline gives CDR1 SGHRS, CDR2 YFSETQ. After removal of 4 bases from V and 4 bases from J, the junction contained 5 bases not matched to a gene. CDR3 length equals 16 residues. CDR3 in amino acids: CASSNGLAGVYNEQFF. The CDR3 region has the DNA TGCGCCAGCAGCAACGGACTAGCGGGGGTTTACAATGAGCAGTTCTTC.

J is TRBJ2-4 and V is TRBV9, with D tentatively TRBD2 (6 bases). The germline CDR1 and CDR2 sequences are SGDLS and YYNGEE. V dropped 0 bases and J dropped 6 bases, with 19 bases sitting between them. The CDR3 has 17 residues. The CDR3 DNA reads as TGTGCCAGCAGCGTAGTTAAAGGGACCCGGCGGGGAAACATTCAGTACTTC. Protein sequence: CASSVVKGTRRGNIQYF.

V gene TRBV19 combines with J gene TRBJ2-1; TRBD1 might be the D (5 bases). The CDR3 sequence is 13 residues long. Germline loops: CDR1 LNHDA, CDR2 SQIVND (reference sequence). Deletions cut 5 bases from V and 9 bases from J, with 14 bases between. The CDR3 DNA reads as TGTGCCAGTAGTCCCCCTGGACAAACTGAGCAGTTCTTC. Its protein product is CASSPPGQTEQFF.

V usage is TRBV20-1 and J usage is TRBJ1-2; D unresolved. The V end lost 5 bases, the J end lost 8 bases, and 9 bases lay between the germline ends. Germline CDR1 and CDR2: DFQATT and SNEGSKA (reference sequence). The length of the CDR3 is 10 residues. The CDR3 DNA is TGCAGTGCTCCGGGAGACGGCTACACCTTC. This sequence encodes CSAPGDGYTF.

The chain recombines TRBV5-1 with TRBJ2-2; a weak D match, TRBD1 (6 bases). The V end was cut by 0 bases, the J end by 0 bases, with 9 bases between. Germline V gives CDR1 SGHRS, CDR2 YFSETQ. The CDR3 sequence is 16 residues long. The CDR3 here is CASSLATGTNTGELFF. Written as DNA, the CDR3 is TGCGCCAGCAGCTTGGCGACAGGAACGAACACCGGGGAGCTGTTTTTT.

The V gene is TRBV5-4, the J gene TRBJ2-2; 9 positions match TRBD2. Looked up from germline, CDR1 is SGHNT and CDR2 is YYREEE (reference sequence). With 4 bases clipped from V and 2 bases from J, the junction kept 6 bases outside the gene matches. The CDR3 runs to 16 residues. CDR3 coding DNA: TGTGCCAGCAGCATACCTAGCGGGGAAAACACCGGGGAGCTGTTTTTT. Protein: CASSIPSGENTGELFF.

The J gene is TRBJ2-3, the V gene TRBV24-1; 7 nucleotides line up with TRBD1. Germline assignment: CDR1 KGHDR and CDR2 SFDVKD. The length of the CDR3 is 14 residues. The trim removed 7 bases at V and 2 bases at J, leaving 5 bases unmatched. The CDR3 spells CATSRDSFTDTQYF. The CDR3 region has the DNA TGTGCCACCAGCCGGGACAGTTTCACAGATACGCAGTATTTT.

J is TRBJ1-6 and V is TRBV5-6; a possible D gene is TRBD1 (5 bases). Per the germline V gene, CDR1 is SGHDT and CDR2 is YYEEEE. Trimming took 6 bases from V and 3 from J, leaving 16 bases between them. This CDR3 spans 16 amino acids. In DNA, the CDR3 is TGTGCCAGCAAAACGGCCCAGGGTCTCTATAATTCACCCCTCCACTTT. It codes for CASKTAQGLYNSPLHF.

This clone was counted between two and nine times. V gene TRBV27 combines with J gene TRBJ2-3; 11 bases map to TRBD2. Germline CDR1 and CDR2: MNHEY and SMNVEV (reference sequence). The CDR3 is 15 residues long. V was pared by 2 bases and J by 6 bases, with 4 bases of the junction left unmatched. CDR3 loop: CASSLLAGGQDTQYF. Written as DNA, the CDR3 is TGTGCCAGCAGTTTACTAGCGGGGGGCCAGGATACGCAGTATTTT.

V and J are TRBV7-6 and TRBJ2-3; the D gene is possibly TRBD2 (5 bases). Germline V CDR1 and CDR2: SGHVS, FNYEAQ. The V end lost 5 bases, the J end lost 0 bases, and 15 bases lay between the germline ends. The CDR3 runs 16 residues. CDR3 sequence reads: CASSIKRGLSTDTQYF. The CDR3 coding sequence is TGTGCCAGCAGCATAAAAAGAGGACTTAGCACAGATACGCAGTATTTT.

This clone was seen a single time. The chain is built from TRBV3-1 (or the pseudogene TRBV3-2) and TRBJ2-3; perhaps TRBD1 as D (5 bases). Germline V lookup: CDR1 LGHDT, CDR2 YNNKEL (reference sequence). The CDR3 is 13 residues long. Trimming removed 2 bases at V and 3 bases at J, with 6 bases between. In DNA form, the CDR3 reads TGTGCCAGCAGCCAACAGGGAACAGATACGCAGTATTTT. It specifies CASSQQGTDTQYF.

Here the CDR3 reads CASSLDSYEQYF. DNA for the CDR3: TGTGCCAGCAGCTTAGACTCGTACGAGCAGTACTTC. The chain recombines TRBV11-2 with TRBJ2-7; no definite D call. The germline V gene encodes CDR1 SGHAT and CDR2 FQNNGV. This CDR3 spans 12 amino acids. Trimming removed 0 bases from V and 4 bases from J, with 4 bases in between.

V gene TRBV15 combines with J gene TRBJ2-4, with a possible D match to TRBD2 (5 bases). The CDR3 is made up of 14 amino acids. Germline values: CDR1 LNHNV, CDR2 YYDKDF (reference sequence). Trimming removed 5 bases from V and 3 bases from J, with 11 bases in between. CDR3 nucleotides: TGTGCCACCAGCGGACTGAGAGGCAAAAACATTCAGTACTTC. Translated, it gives CATSGLRGKNIQYF.

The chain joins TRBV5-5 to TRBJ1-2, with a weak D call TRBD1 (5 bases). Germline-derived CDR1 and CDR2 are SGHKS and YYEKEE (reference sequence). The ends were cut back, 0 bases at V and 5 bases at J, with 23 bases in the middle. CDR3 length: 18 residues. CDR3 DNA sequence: TGTGCCAGCAGCTTGGATTGGGCCCGGTCTCGACAGCTTTATGGCTACACCTTC. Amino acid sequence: CASSLDWARSRQLYGYTF.

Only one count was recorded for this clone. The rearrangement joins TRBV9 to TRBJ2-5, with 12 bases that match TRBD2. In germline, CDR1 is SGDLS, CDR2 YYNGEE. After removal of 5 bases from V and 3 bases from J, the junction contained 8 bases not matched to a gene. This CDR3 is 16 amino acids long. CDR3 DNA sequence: TGTGCCAGCAGTTCAACTAGCGGGGGGTCCAAAGAGACCCAGTACTTC. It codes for CASSSTSGGSKETQYF.

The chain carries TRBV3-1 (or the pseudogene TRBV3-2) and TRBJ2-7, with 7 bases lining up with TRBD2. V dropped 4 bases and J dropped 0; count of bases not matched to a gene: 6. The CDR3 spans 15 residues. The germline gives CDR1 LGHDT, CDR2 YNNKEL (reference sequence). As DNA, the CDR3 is TGTGCCAGCAGCCGACTCCCTAGCGGCTCCTACGAGCAGTACTTC. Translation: CASSRLPSGSYEQYF.